These 5 T cell receptor beta chains share one sample of origin, sequenced in a study of blood T cell repertoires in COVID-19 (TCRdb year 2020). Receptor libraries were prepared by the immunoSEQ multiplex PCR assay. TCRdb's version of the immuneACCESS table is confined to in-frame rearrangements and falls short of the full clone set. An unresolved V gene accounts for under half of the shortfall where checked; the remainder is of unknown origin. Counted in this sample were some 200,000 clones; approximately 82% of them appeared once. Under 6.5% of the sample goes to the ten largest clones. Sequencing input: PBMCs or T cells enriched from blood (not recorded which). These receptors all come from a woman aged 60-75 years with acute COVID-19.

J is TRBJ1-2 and V is TRBV24-1, with 9 bases matching TRBD1. This CDR3 is built from 15 residues. The ends lost 6 bases at V and 3 bases at J; junction bases unmatched: 7. The germline CDR1 and CDR2 sequences are KGHDR and SFDVKD. CDR3 protein: CATSQRDREYYGYTF. CDR3 DNA sequence: TGTGCCACCAGTCAAAGGGACAGGGAATACTATGGCTACACCTTC.

V gene TRBV12-3 or TRBV12-4 combines with J gene TRBJ2-7; TRBD2 matches at 7 bases. The CDR3 runs to 13 residues. With 3 bases clipped from V and 6 bases from J, the junction kept 5 bases outside the gene matches. CDR3 loop: CASSLREKGEQYF. Here the CDR3 DNA reads TGTGCCAGCAGTTTGCGGGAGAAAGGCGAGCAGTACTTC.

The chain employs TRBV5-1 and TRBJ1-1; 10 nucleotides match TRBD1. This CDR3 has 13 amino acids. V was clipped by 0 bases and J by 8 bases; unmatched bases: 1. CDR1 and CDR2 (germline): SGHRS, YFSETQ. The DNA for the CDR3 is TGCGCCAGCAGCTTGGGACAGGGGGCCGAAGCTTTCTTT. This sequence encodes CASSLGQGAEAFF.

J is TRBJ2-2 and V is TRBV7-2; D is perhaps TRBD2 (5 bases). Germline V gives CDR1 SGHTA, CDR2 FQGNSA. Trimming removed 5 bases at V and 0 bases at J, with 10 bases between. This CDR3 spans 15 amino acids. The CDR3 region has the DNA TGTGCCAGCAGCCCGGACGGGACGAACACCGGGGAGCTGTTTTTT. This sequence encodes CASSPDGTNTGELFF.

This chain joins TRBV9 and TRBJ2-1; 10 nucleotides line up with TRBD2. The CDR3 loop spans 12 amino acids. Unmatched junction bases numbered 4, after V lost 4 bases and J lost 12 bases. Germline CDR1 and CDR2: SGDLS and YYNGEE. Written as DNA, the CDR3 is TGTGCCAGCAGCCCTAGCGGGAGTTTGCAGTTCTTC. Protein sequence: CASSPSGSLQFF.